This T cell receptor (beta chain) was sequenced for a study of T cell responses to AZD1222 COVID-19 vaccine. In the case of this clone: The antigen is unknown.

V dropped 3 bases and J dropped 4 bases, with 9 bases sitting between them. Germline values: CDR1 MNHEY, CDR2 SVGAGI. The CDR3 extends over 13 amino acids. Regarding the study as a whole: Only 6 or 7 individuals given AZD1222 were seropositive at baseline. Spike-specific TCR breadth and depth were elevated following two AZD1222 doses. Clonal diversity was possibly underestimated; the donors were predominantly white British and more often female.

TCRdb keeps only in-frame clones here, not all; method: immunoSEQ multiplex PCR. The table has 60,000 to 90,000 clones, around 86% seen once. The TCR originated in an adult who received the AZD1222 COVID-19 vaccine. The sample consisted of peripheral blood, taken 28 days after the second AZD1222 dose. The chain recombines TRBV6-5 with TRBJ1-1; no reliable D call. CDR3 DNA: TGTGCCAGCAGTTATCGGCGAACCACTGAAGCTTTCTTT. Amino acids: CASSYRRTTEAFF.